A selection of T cell receptor beta chains follows, all from one sample in a study of blood T cell repertoires in COVID-19. Using immunoSEQ multiplex PCR, the repertoire was profiled, and TCRdb retains in-frame clones only, with some absent. This table has under 300,000 clones, approximately 85% appearing once. The sequencing sample was made of PBMCs or T cells enriched from blood (not recorded which). The receptors stem from a woman between 50 and 59 years old who had recovered from COVID-19. Each CDR3 is given with its conserved first and last residue. The D gene is left open where the match is weak. The size of a clone is reported for some rows only, either as once, few or many, or as a class for expanded clones.

-	TRBV5-6	TRBJ2-3	few	TGTGCCAGCAGCGGCGTTGGGCCGGGCACAGATACGCAGTATTTT	CASSGVGPGTDTQYF
TRBD2	TRBV5-4	TRBJ2-5	once	TGTGCCAGCAGCTCCGGGACTAGCGGGAGTCTCGGGGAGACCCAGTACTTC	CASSSGTSGSLGETQYF
TRBD2	TRBV7-9	TRBJ2-2	-	TGTGCCAGCAGCCGGCTAGCGGAGAACACCGGGGAGCTGTTTTTT	CASSRLAENTGELFF
TRBD1	TRBV5-1	TRBJ2-7	once	TGCGCCAGCAGCTTGGGGACAGGGGGCGAGCAGTACTTC	CASSLGTGGEQYF
-	TRBV4-1	TRBJ2-2	-	TGCGCCAGCAGCCGTCATACCGGGGAGCTGTTTTTT	CASSRHTGELFF
-	TRBV25-1	TRBJ1-5	-	TGTGCCAGCAGTGAGACAGGCCTCAATCAGCCCCAGCATTTT	CASSETGLNQPQHF
-	TRBV6-2/TRBV6-3	TRBJ2-1	-	TGTGCCAGCAGTTACAACTCCGCGAGCTCCTACAATGAGCAGTTCTTC	CASSYNSASSYNEQFF
-	TRBV4-1	TRBJ2-2	-	TGCGCCAGCAGCCAGACAGGAGCCTTAATTGGGGAGCTGTTTTTT	CASSQTGALIGELFF
-	TRBV4-2	TRBJ2-2	-	TGTGCCAGCAGCCAGGGTACAGGTTGGGGGAACACCGGGGAGCTGTTTTTT	CASSQGTGWGNTGELFF
TRBD1	TRBV7-2	TRBJ2-7	-	TGTGCCAGCAGCCGGAACAGGGGTCTAGGCTCAATCGAGCAGTACTTC	CASSRNRGLGSIEQYF